Following are 26 T cell receptor beta chains from one sample sequenced in a study of PD-1 blockade in classical Hodgkin lymphoma. All patients relapsed after autologous stem cell transplantation, and brentuximab vedotin exposure varied. Here immunoSEQ multiplex PCR was the method, and the copy in TCRdb shows in-frame clones only, minus some. Here the sample spans 20,000 to 30,000 clones, approximately 78% being singletons. The input for sequencing was peripheral blood mononuclear cells (PBMCs), taken before the second cycle of nivolumab. These receptors all stem from a human donor with classical Hodgkin lymphoma.

CDR3 sequence: CASSQQDRNQPQHF. CDR3 nucleotides: TGTGCCAGCTCACAGCAGGACAGAAATCAGCCCCAGCATTTT. The chain has TRBV18 and TRBJ1-5, with D possibly matching TRBD1 (6 bases). The V gene's germline CDR1 is KGHSH and CDR2 LQKENI. V gave up 4 bases and J gave up 4 bases, with 11 bases separating them. This CDR3 region has 14 residues.

The rearrangement uses TRBV19 and TRBJ2-7; D not resolved. V lost 3 bases and J lost 2, with 8 bases in between. Germline values: CDR1 LNHDA, CDR2 SQIVND (reference sequence). The CDR3 loop spans 13 amino acids. This chain's CDR3 is CASSMGPPYEQYF. In DNA form, the CDR3 reads TGTGCCAGTAGTATGGGTCCACCCTACGAGCAGTACTTC.

This chain uses TRBV28 with TRBJ2-5; 7 bases align to TRBD2. Unmatched junction bases numbered 7, after V lost 2 bases and J lost 1 base. Germline assignment: CDR1 MDHEN and CDR2 SYDVKM. This CDR3 is built from 16 residues. The DNA for the CDR3 is TGTGCCAGCAGTTTAGGCTTACAGCGGGGCCAAGAGACCCAGTACTTC. It is translated as CASSLGLQRGQETQYF.

The genes are TRBV4-1 and TRBJ1-5; D unclear. The V and J ends lost 1 base and 6 bases respectively, with 13 bases between them. The CDR3 spans 15 residues. CDR1 and CDR2 from the germline V gene are MGHRA and YSYEKL. The CDR3 DNA sequence: TGCGCCAGCAGCCAAGTAGAGGTCTCGGGTCAGCCCCAGCATTTT. Translating gives CASSQVEVSGQPQHF.

This clone appeared once. The rearrangement uses TRBV5-1 and TRBJ1-6; TRBD1 aligns across 10 bases. V lost 0 bases, J lost 10 bases, and 4 bases stayed unmatched. This CDR3 comprises 15 residues. Germline values: CDR1 SGHRS, CDR2 YFSETQ. The CDR3 nucleotides are TGCGCCAGCAGCTTGGGGGACAGGGGCGTCTCACCCCTCCACTTT. Translation gives CASSLGDRGVSPLHF.

Here the CDR3 reads CASWDGAAHEKLFF. The DNA of the CDR3 is TGTGCCAGCTGGGATGGGGCGGCGCATGAAAAACTGTTTTTT. The V call is TRBV28, the J call TRBJ1-4; tentatively, D is TRBD1 (5 bases). The V end was cut by 8 bases, the J end by 6 bases, with 16 bases between. The V gene's germline CDR1 is MDHEN and CDR2 SYDVKM. This CDR3 spans 14 amino acids.

The chain has TRBV5-4 and TRBJ2-7; 8 bases are shared with TRBD1. Germline CDR1 SGHNT, CDR2 YYREEE (reference sequence). The V and J ends lost 5 bases and 7 bases, in that order; junction bases with no gene match: 11. The CDR3 has 14 residues. The DNA of the CDR3 is TGTGCCAGCAGAGACTCCGACAGGGGTGGGGAGCAGTACTTC. It encodes CASRDSDRGGEQYF.

The chain couples TRBV27 to TRBJ2-7; possible D gene TRBD2, 6 bases. The length of the CDR3 is 15 residues. CDR1 is MNHEY, CDR2 SMNVEV, per germline (reference sequence). The V end lost 4 bases, the J end lost 2 bases, and 15 bases lay between the germline ends. Here the CDR3 DNA reads TGTGCCAGCAGTTCACTGGGACTGACTACCTACGAGCAGTACTTC. Its protein product is CASSSLGLTTYEQYF.

This clone is a singleton in its sample. The chain uses TRBV12-5 and TRBJ1-6, with TRBD1 as a possible D gene (5 bases). CDR1 and CDR2 from the germline V gene are LGHNT and FRNRAP. The CDR3 loop spans 15 amino acids. V was pared by 2 bases and J by 6 bases, with 11 bases between. Here the CDR3 reads CASGLYGRVNSPLHF. The DNA of the CDR3 is TGTGCTAGTGGTTTGTACGGCAGGGTTAATTCACCCCTCCACTTT.

V usage is TRBV6-6 and J usage is TRBJ1-3; unclear D gene. CDR1 is MNHNY and CDR2 is SVGAGI in the germline V gene (reference sequence). Trimming shortened V by 1 base and J by 4 bases, and 2 bases separated the two germline ends. This CDR3 has 12 amino acids. CDR3 region: CASSYLGNTIYF. The CDR3 nucleotides read TGTGCCAGCAGTTACTTGGGAAACACCATATATTTT.

V gene TRBV21-1 combines with J gene TRBJ2-7; the table gives TRBD1 as D, unverified against the DNA. TRBV21-1 is deemed a pseudogene. There are 18 residues in the CDR3. The CDR3 loop reads CASSKGPTRDRGPYEQYF. The CDR3 nucleotides read TGTGCCAGCAGCAAAGGCCCTACCCGGGACAGGGGGCCCTACGAGCAGTACTTC.

The CDR3 DNA reads as TGTGCCAGCAGTTCGCGGAGCTATCAGCCCCAGCATTTT. It translates to CASSSRSYQPQHF. V is TRBV28 and J is TRBJ1-5; D uncertain. This CDR3 contains 13 residues. Germline V lookup: CDR1 MDHEN, CDR2 SYDVKM. Trimming pared 4 bases from V and 5 bases from J, leaving 9 bases between.

The sample holds a few counts of this clone. This chain connects TRBV21-1 to TRBJ2-5; TRBD1, the table's D call, lacks a check against the DNA. TRBV21-1 corresponds to a pseudogene. The CDR3 spans 17 residues. The CDR3 loop reads CASSKALRGRTQETQYF. The CDR3 nucleotides are TGTGCCAGCAGCAAAGCGCTGAGGGGGCGGACGCAAGAGACCCAGTACTTC.

V and J are TRBV29-1 and TRBJ2-5; D is unresolved. Germline V gene sequence: CDR1 SQVTM, CDR2 ANQGSEA. This CDR3 is built from 11 residues. V was cut by 7 bases and J by 5 bases, with 11 bases left in between. The CDR3 region is CSAVGPETQYF. In DNA, the CDR3 is TGCAGCGCCGTAGGGCCGGAGACCCAGTACTTC.

The rearrangement joins TRBV5-6 to TRBJ1-6; possibly TRBD1 for D (5 bases). V was shortened by 3 bases and J by 2 bases, with 9 bases between the two germline ends. Germline CDR1 reads SGHDT; CDR2 reads YYEEEE. The CDR3 totals 15 residues. DNA for the CDR3: TGTGCCAGCAGCTGGGGACGTCCCTATAATTCACCCCTCCACTTT. This sequence encodes CASSWGRPYNSPLHF. Full variable domain (missing parts from reference TRBV5-6 and TRBJ1-6): DAGVTQSPTHLIKTRGQQVTLRCSPKSGHDTVSWYQQALGQGPQFIFQYYEEEERQRGNFPDRFSGHQFPNYSSELNVNALLLGDSALYLCASSWGRPYNSPLHFGNGTRLTVT.

On this clone: Distinct nucleotide sequences in the sample also encode this CDR3. This rearrangement joins TRBV10-3 to TRBJ1-1; 10 nucleotides match TRBD1. V shed 2 bases and J 4 bases; nucleotides not matched to a gene: 7. The V gene's germline CDR1 is ENHRY and CDR2 SYGVKD. This CDR3 spans 16 amino acids. This CDR3 is CAISEGDRGRGTEAFF. DNA for the CDR3: TGTGCCATCAGTGAGGGGGACAGGGGAAGGGGCACTGAAGCTTTCTTT.

The chain carries TRBV10-3 and TRBJ1-1; 9 bases agree with TRBD1. Per germline, CDR1 ENHRY and CDR2 SYGVKD. V lost 4 bases, J lost 5 bases, and 8 bases stayed unmatched. The length of the CDR3 is 15 residues. For the CDR3, the DNA is TGTGCCATCAGTGGGGCCGGGACAGGGCAAACTGAAGCTTTCTTT. Its protein is CAISGAGTGQTEAFF.

The chain combines TRBV10-1 with TRBJ2-1, with D perhaps given as TRBD1 or TRBD2 (5 bases each). The CDR3 sequence is 13 residues long. The V gene lost 6 bases and the J gene lost 5 bases, with 11 bases spanning the gap. Germline assignment: CDR1 WNHNN and CDR2 SYGVQD (reference sequence). CDR3 DNA: TGCGCCAGCAGCACCGGGGCGAACAATGAGCAGTTCTTC. It is translated as CASSTGANNEQFF.

This chain uses TRBV5-8 with TRBJ1-5; D possibly corresponds to TRBD1 (6 bases). The CDR3 is 16 residues long. Germline CDR1 is SGHTS and CDR2 is YDEGEE. With 1 base removed from V and 6 bases from J, the gap between germline ends came to 17 bases. The CDR3 region is CASSLIIAGGSQPQHF. DNA of the CDR3: TGTGCCAGCAGCTTGATTATCGCGGGGGGCAGTCAGCCCCAGCATTTT.

This chain uses TRBV5-1 with TRBJ1-2, with a tentative D call TRBD1 (5 bases). The CDR3 is made up of 15 amino acids. CDR1 SGHRS and CDR2 YFSETQ come from the germline V gene. The germline V and J ends were trimmed by 0 bases and 4 bases, with 13 bases remaining between them. This CDR3 is CASSLESGGTYGYTF. The CDR3 coding sequence is TGCGCCAGCAGCTTGGAGAGTGGGGGGACCTATGGCTACACCTTC. Full variable domain (outside the CDR3, taken from reference TRBV5-1 and TRBJ1-2): KAGVTQTPRYLIKTRGQQVTLSCSPISGHRSVSWYQQTPGQGLQFLFEYFSETQRNKGNFPGRFSGRQFSNSRSEMNVSTLELGDSALYLCASSLESGGTYGYTFGSGTRLTVV.

This clone is medium-sized in the sample. V and J are TRBV4-2 and TRBJ2-2, with a weak D call TRBD2 (6 bases). The CDR3 runs to 15 residues. Germline CDR1 is LGHNA and CDR2 is YNFKEQ. V was pared by 3 bases and J by 1 base, with 9 bases between. CDR3 DNA sequence: TGTGCCAGCAGCCAGGCGGGATTGAACACCGGGGAGCTGTTTTTT. It yields the protein CASSQAGLNTGELFF.

V and J are TRBV10-3 and TRBJ1-5; perhaps TRBD1 as D (5 bases). Germline CDR1 is ENHRY and CDR2 is SYGVKD. The CDR3 has 13 residues. With 3 bases removed from V and 5 bases from J, the gap between germline ends came to 8 bases. The CDR3, as DNA: TGTGCCATCAGTGACGGGGCCGATCAGCCCCAGCATTTT. The encoded protein is CAISDGADQPQHF.

The chain carries TRBV2 and TRBJ2-6; D gene ambiguous. Germline V gene data show CDR1 as SNHLY and CDR2 as FYNNEI. The CDR3 is made up of 17 amino acids. Deletions cut 3 bases from V and 0 bases from J, with 12 bases between. CDR3 coding DNA: TGTGCCAGCAGTGACGCAGCCTCGAGCTCTGGGGCCAACGTCCTGACTTTC. Residues: CASSDAASSSGANVLTF.

This chain joins TRBV15 and TRBJ1-3, with 8 bases lining up with TRBD1. J gave up 0 bases and V 2 bases, and 6 bases lay outside the gene matches. The CDR3 contains 17 residues. Germline loops: CDR1 LNHNV, CDR2 YYDKDF (reference sequence). As DNA, the CDR3 is TGTGCCACCAGCAGACTCTCGGGGACAGGCTCTGGAAACACCATATATTTT. Translated, it gives CATSRLSGTGSGNTIYF.

The chain carries TRBV27 and TRBJ1-2; 8 positions match TRBD1. J was trimmed by 4 bases and V by 0 bases; bases with no gene match: 4. CDR3 length equals 15 residues. Looked up from germline, CDR1 is MNHEY and CDR2 is SMNVEV (reference sequence). The CDR3 region is CASSLSYTGGYGYTF. Written as DNA, the CDR3 is TGTGCCAGCAGTTTATCGTATACAGGGGGCTATGGCTACACCTTC.

The chain joins TRBV2 to TRBJ1-6; a possible D gene is TRBD1 (5 bases). Germline CDR1 SNHLY, CDR2 FYNNEI. V shed 5 bases and J shed 18 bases, with 23 bases lying between them. This CDR3 spans 14 amino acids. The CDR3 reads CASSQRTPDGPYHF. In DNA form, the CDR3 reads TGTGCCAGCAGTCAGAGGACACCGGACGGTCCCTACCACTTT.